The source of this T cell receptor (beta chain) is a study of T cell changes during pregnancy in multiple sclerosis. V dropped 7 bases and J dropped 0; count of bases not matched to a gene: 7. The germline V gene has CDR1 SEHNR and CDR2 FQNEAQ (reference sequence). The CDR3 spans 16 residues. TCRdb's table, derived via immunoSEQ multiplex PCR, lists solely in-frame clones and lacks some. The sample consists of 83,000 or so clones, over 85% of them appearing once. V usage is TRBV7-9 and J usage is TRBJ2-2; 8 bases are shared with TRBD2. This receptor was identified in a female donor in good health, enrolled as a control in a pregnancy study. The sequencing used peripheral blood, collected after pregnancy. CDR3: CASTHSGTANTGELFF. The CDR3 nucleotides read TGTGCCAGCACTCATAGCGGGACCGCGAACACCGGGGAGCTGTTTTTT.